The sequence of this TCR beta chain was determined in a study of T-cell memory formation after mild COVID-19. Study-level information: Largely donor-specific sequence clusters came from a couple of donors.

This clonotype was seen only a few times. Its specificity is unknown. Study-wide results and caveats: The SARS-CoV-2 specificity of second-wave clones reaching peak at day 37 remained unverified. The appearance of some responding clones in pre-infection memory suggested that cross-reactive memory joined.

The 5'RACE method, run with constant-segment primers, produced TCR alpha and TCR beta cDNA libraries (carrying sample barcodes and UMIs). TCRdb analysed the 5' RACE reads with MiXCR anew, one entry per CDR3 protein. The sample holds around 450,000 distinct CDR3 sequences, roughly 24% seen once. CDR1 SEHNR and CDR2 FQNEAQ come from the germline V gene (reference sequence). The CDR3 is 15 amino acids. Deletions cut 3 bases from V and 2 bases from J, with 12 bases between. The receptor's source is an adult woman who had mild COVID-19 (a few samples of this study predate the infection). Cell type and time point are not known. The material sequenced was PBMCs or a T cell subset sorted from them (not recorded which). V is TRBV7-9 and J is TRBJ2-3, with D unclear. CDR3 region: CASSLVKGPTDTQYF. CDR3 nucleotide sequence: TGTGCCAGCAGCTTGGTTAAGGGCCCCACAGATACGCAGTATTTT.